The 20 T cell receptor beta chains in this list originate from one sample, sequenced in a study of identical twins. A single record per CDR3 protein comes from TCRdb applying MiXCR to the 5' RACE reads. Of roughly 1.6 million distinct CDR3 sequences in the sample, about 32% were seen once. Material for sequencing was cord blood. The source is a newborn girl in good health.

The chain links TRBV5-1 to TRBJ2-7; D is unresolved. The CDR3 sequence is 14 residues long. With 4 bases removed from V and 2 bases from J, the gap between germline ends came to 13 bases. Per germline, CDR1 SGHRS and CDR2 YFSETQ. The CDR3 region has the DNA TGCGCCAGCAGCCTTAAAGGTGCTACCTACGAGCAGTACTTC. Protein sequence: CASSLKGATYEQYF. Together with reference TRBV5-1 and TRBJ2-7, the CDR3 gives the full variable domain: KAGVTQTPRYLIKTRGQQVTLSCSPISGHRSVSWYQQTPGQGLQFLFEYFSETQRNKGNFPGRFSGRQFSNSRSEMNVSTLELGDSALYLCASSLKGATYEQYFGPGTRLTVT.

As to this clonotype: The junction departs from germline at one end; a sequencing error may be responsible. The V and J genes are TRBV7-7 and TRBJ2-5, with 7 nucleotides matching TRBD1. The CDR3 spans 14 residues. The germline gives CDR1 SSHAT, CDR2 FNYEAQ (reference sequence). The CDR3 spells CASIQQGSQETQYF. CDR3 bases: TGTGCTAGCATACAACAGGGGAGCCAAGAGACCCAGTACTTC.

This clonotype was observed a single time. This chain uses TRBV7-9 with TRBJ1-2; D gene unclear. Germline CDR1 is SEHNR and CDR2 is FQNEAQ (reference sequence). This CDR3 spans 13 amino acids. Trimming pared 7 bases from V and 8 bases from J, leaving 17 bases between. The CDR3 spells CASKPRESSGYTF. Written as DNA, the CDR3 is TGTGCCAGCAAACCTCGTGAGTCTAGCGGCTACACCTTC.

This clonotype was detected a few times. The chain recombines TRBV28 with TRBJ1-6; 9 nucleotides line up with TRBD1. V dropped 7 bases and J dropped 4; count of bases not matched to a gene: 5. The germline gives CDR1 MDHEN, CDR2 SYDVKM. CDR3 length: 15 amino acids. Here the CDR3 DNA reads TGTGCCAGCACCACGGGGACAGGGTATAATTCACCCCTCCACTTT. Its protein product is CASTTGTGYNSPLHF.

The CDR3 spells CASSLAFGGGVRFF. The CDR3 coding sequence is TGCGCCAGCAGCTTGGCTTTTGGGGGCGGGGTAAGGTTCTTC. The chain couples TRBV5-1 to TRBJ2-1, with D tentatively TRBD1 or TRBD2 (6 bases each). V was trimmed by 0 bases and J by 15 bases, leaving 19 bases between them. The length of the CDR3 is 14 residues. CDR1 and CDR2 (germline): SGHRS, YFSETQ.

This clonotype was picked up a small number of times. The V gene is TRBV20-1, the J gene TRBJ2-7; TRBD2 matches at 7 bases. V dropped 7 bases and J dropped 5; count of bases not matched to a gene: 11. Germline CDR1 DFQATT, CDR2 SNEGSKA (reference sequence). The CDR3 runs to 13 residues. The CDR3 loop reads CSDTSGGSDEQYF. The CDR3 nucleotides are TGCAGTGACACCAGTGGCGGGAGCGACGAGCAGTACTTC.

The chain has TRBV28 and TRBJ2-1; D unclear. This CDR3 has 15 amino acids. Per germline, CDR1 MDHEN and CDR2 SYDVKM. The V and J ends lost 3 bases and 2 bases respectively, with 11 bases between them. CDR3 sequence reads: CASSFELATYNEQFF. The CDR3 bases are TGTGCCAGCAGTTTTGAACTGGCCACCTACAATGAGCAGTTCTTC.

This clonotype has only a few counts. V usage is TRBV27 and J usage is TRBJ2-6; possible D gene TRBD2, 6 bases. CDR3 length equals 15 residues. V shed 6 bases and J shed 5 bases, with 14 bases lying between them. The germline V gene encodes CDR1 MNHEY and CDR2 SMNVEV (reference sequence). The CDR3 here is CASRSMGGWANVLTF. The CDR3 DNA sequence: TGTGCCAGCAGATCAATGGGGGGTTGGGCCAACGTCCTGACTTTC.

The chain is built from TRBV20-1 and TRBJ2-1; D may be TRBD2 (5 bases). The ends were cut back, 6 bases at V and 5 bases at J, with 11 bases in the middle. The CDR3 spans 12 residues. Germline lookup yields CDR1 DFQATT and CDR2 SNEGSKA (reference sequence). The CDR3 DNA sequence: TGCAGTGCAAAGAGGGCCCACAATGAGCAGTTCTTC. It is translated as CSAKRAHNEQFF.

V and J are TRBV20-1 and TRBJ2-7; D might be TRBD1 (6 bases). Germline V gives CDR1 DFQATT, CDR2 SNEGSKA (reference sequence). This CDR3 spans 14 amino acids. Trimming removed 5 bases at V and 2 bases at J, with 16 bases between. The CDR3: CSASQGYPTYEQYF. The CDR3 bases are TGCAGTGCTTCTCAGGGGTATCCTACCTACGAGCAGTACTTC.

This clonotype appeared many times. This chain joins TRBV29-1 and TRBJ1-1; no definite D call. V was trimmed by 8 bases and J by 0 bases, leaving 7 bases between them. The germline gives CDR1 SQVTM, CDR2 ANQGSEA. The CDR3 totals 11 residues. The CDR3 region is CSCRLNTEAFF. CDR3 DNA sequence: TGCAGCTGCAGACTGAACACTGAAGCTTTCTTT.

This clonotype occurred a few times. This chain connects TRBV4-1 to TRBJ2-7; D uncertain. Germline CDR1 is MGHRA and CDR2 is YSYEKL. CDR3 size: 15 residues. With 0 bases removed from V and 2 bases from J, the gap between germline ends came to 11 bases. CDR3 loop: CASSQEPGLAYEQYF. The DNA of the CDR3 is TGCGCCAGCAGCCAAGAGCCCGGGCTAGCCTACGAGCAGTACTTC.

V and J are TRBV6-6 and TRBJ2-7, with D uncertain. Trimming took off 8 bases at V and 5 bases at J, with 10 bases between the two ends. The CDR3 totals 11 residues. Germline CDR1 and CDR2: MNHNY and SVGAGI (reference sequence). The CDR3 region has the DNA TGTGCCAGCGGATATAGCCACGAGCAGTACTTC. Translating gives CASGYSHEQYF.

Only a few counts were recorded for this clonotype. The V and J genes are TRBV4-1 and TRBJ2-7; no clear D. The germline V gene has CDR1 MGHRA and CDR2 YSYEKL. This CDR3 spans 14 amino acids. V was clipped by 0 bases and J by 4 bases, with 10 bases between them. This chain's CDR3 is CASSQETRKYEQYF. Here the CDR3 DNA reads TGCGCCAGCAGCCAAGAAACAAGAAAATACGAGCAGTACTTC.

DNA of the CDR3: TGCAGTGCCCAACAGGGGTCGCAGGTGGCCCAGTACTTC. Translated, it gives CSAQQGSQVAQYF. V gene TRBV20-1 combines with J gene TRBJ2-5; TRBD1 matches 7 bases. CDR3 length equals 13 residues. Germline trimming cut 6 bases from V and 9 bases from J; bases unmatched to any gene: 13. Germline CDR1 DFQATT, CDR2 SNEGSKA (reference sequence).

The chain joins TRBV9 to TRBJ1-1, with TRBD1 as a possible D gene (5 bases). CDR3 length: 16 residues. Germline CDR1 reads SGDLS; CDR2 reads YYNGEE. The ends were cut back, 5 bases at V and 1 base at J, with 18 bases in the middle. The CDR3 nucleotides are TGTGCCAGCAGTGGGGGACCAGGACGGTCGAACACTGAAGCTTTCTTT. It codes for CASSGGPGRSNTEAFF.

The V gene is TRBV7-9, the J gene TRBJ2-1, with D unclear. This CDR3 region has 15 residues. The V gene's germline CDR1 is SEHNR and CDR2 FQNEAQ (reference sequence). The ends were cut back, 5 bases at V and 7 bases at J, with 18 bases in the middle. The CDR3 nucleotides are TGTGCCAGCAGCATTAACGGCCGGAAGAATAATGAGCAGTTCTTC. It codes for CASSINGRKNNEQFF. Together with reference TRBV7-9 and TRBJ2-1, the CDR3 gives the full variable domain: DTGVSQNPRHKITKRGQNVTFRCDPISEHNRLYWYRQTLGQGPEFLTYFQNEAQLEKSRLLSDRFSAERPKGSFSTLEIQRTEQGDSAMYLCASSINGRKNNEQFFGPGTRLTVL.

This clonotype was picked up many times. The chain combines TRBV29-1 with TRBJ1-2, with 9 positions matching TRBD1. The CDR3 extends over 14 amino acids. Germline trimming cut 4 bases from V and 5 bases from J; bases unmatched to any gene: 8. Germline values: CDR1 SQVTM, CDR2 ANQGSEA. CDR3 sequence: CSVGLTGGDYGYTF. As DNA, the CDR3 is TGCAGCGTTGGGCTAACAGGGGGCGATTATGGCTACACCTTC.

CDR3: CSRARTSGGRKQFF. The DNA for the CDR3 is TGCAGCAGGGCTAGGACTAGCGGGGGGAGAAAGCAGTTCTTC. The V and J genes are TRBV20-1 and TRBJ2-1; TRBD2 agrees at 14 bases. Germline V gene lookup returns CDR1 DFQATT and CDR2 SNEGSKA (reference sequence). CDR3 length: 14 residues.

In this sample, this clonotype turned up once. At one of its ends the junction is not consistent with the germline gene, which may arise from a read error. CDR3 protein: CASIYLGRWGYVYTF. CDR3 sequence (DNA): TGTGCCAGCATCTATCTCGGACGTTGGGGTTATGTCTACACCTTC. The rearrangement joins TRBV6-2 or TRBV6-3 to TRBJ1-2; D is ambiguous. In germline, CDR1 is MNHEY, CDR2 SVGEGT. This CDR3 has 15 amino acids.